Below are 21 T cell receptor beta chains sequenced from a single sample in a study of shared clonotypes between healthy human individuals. This table comes from immunoSEQ multiplex PCR, and its TCRdb copy is limited to in-frame clones, with some not included. Of roughly 1,100,000 clones listed, under 80% were seen once; the top ten hold about 1.5%. Sequencing used memory CD4+ T cells sorted from blood. The subset was: CD45RA-negative fraction. The receptors shown here come from a young man in good health.

V usage is TRBV11-2 and J usage is TRBJ1-4; D is undetermined. The CDR3 sequence is 17 residues long. V lost 5 bases and J lost 6, with 22 bases in between. Germline CDR1 SGHAT, CDR2 FQNNGV. This CDR3 is CASSPNSQTDPYEKLFF. CDR3 nucleotides: TGTGCCAGCAGCCCAAACAGTCAGACGGACCCTTATGAAAAACTGTTTTTT. Full variable domain (outside the CDR3, taken from reference TRBV11-2 and TRBJ1-4): EAGVAQSPRYKIIEKRQSVAFWCNPISGHATLYWYQQILGQGPKLLIQFQNNGVVDDSQLPKDRFSAERLKGVDSTLKIQPAKLEDSAVYLCASSPNSQTDPYEKLFFGSGTQLSVL.

The chain carries TRBV10-3 and TRBJ2-7; D ambiguous. The CDR3 length is 12 residues. The V gene lost 6 bases and the J gene lost 1 base, with 7 bases spanning the gap. Germline lookup yields CDR1 ENHRY and CDR2 SYGVKD. This chain's CDR3 is CAISVTSYEQYF. CDR3 bases: TGTGCCATCAGCGTCACTTCCTACGAGCAGTACTTC.

The genes are TRBV30 and TRBJ1-5; D is undetermined. Looked up from germline, CDR1 is GTSNPN and CDR2 is SVGIG (reference sequence). V was cut by 2 bases and J by 3 bases, with 14 bases left in between. The CDR3 runs to 15 residues. CDR3 sequence: CAWSLGLSYNQPQHF. The CDR3 region has the DNA TGTGCCTGGAGTTTAGGGCTTTCTTACAATCAGCCCCAGCATTTT.

The CDR3 nucleotides are TGTGCCAGCAGCCAGGGTAAGGGCAATGAGCAGTTCTTC. The encoded protein is CASSQGKGNEQFF. The J gene is TRBJ2-1, the V gene TRBV27, with TRBD1 as a possible D gene (5 bases). Germline-derived CDR1 and CDR2 are MNHEY and SMNVEV (reference sequence). Trimming took off 6 bases at V and 6 bases at J, with 12 bases between the two ends. This CDR3 is built from 13 residues.

J is TRBJ2-5 and V is TRBV6-5; the match to TRBD1 covers 8 bases. The CDR3 has 13 residues. V lost 7 bases and J lost 4; bases outside the gene matches: 5. Germline V gives CDR1 MNHEY, CDR2 SVGAGI. The CDR3 coding sequence is TGTGCCAGCACTAAGCAGGGGGCAGAGACCCAGTACTTC. Translating gives CASTKQGAETQYF.

The gene calls are TRBV7-2 and TRBJ2-5; TRBD2 agrees at 8 bases. V gave up 7 bases and J gave up 5 bases; unmatched junction bases: 9. The CDR3 length is 14 residues. Germline CDR1 reads SGHTA; CDR2 reads FQGNSA. In DNA form, the CDR3 reads TGTGCCAGCACCACAAGCGGGGGCAGGGAGACCCAGTACTTC. This encodes CASTTSGGRETQYF.

The rearrangement joins TRBV18 to TRBJ2-6; perhaps TRBD1 as D (6 bases). CDR3 size: 17 residues. Germline CDR1 is KGHSH and CDR2 is LQKENI. The V end was cut by 6 bases, the J end by 0 bases, with 15 bases between. The DNA for the CDR3 is TGTGCCAGCTCGTTGGACAGCTTCTACTCTGGGGCCAACGTCCTGACTTTC. Encoded protein: CASSLDSFYSGANVLTF.

J is TRBJ1-3 and V is TRBV2; 8 bases line up with TRBD1. V shed 4 bases and J 4 bases; nucleotides not matched to a gene: 9. CDR3 length: 16 residues. Per germline, CDR1 SNHLY and CDR2 FYNNEI. CDR3 DNA sequence: TGTGCCAGCAGTGTTGGCAGGACAGGGAGAGGAAACACCATATATTTT. This gives the protein CASSVGRTGRGNTIYF.

The J gene is TRBJ2-6, the V gene TRBV5-1, with a tentative D call TRBD1 (6 bases). The germline V gene has CDR1 SGHRS and CDR2 YFSETQ. This CDR3 is 15 amino acids long. Trimming removed 3 bases at V and 3 bases at J, with 10 bases between. The CDR3 reads CASSSQGFGANVLTF. CDR3 DNA: TGCGCCAGCAGCTCGCAGGGGTTTGGGGCCAACGTCCTGACTTTC.

The sample holds one count of this clone. The V gene is TRBV6-5, the J gene TRBJ2-1, with D perhaps TRBD2 (6 bases). Trimming cost V 5 bases and J 1 base, with 12 bases left between them. Looked up from germline, CDR1 is MNHEY and CDR2 is SVGAGI. This CDR3 is 15 amino acids long. The CDR3 reads CASSPTSSSYNEQFF. The CDR3 DNA sequence: TGTGCCAGCAGTCCTACTAGCTCATCCTACAATGAGCAGTTCTTC.

The gene calls are TRBV6-5 and TRBJ2-1, with D possibly being TRBD1 (6 bases). The CDR3 runs to 15 residues. CDR1 is MNHEY and CDR2 is SVGAGI in the germline V gene. V shed 0 bases and J shed 9 bases, with 15 bases lying between them. The CDR3 is CASSYSIRTEPEQFF. The DNA of the CDR3 is TGTGCCAGCAGTTACTCGATTCGGACAGAACCTGAGCAGTTCTTC.

This clone appeared once. The genes are TRBV7-9 and TRBJ1-1, with a weak D call TRBD1 (6 bases). The CDR3 extends over 15 amino acids. Trimming stripped 1 base from V and 3 bases from J, with 12 bases between. Germline V gene sequence: CDR1 SEHNR, CDR2 FQNEAQ (reference sequence). CDR3 in amino acids: CASSLGTGRHTEAFF. The CDR3 bases are TGTGCCAGCAGCTTAGGAACAGGGAGGCACACTGAAGCTTTCTTT.

V usage is TRBV5-6 and J usage is TRBJ2-1, with a tentative D call TRBD1 (6 bases). V was cut by 1 base and J by 8 bases, with 10 bases left in between. CDR3 size: 13 residues. CDR1 and CDR2 (germline): SGHDT, YYEEEE. The CDR3 DNA sequence: TGTGCCAGCAGCTTGTCAGGGGCCGATGAGCAGTTCTTC. Its protein is CASSLSGADEQFF. Full variable domain (missing parts from reference TRBV5-6 and TRBJ2-1): DAGVTQSPTHLIKTRGQQVTLRCSPKSGHDTVSWYQQALGQGPQFIFQYYEEEERQRGNFPDRFSGHQFPNYSSELNVNALLLGDSALYLCASSLSGADEQFFGPGTRLTVL.

The J gene is TRBJ2-5, the V gene TRBV10-3; 14 bases fit TRBD2. This CDR3 has 13 residues. Germline V CDR1 and CDR2: ENHRY, SYGVKD. V lost 10 bases, J lost 5 bases, and 3 bases stayed unmatched. As DNA, the CDR3 is TGTGCCACCAGACTAGCGGGAGGGGAGACCCAGTACTTC. As protein: CATRLAGGETQYF.

The chain joins TRBV28 to TRBJ2-7; 9 bases map to TRBD1. The CDR3 is 15 residues long. Trimming removed 5 bases from V and 5 bases from J; junction bases left unmatched: 10. Germline CDR1 reads MDHEN; CDR2 reads SYDVKM. Here the CDR3 DNA reads TGTGCCAGCAGTAAACCTACAGGGGGCGTCCACGAGCAGTACTTC. Translating gives CASSKPTGGVHEQYF.

The table lists this clone with many counts. The rearrangement joins TRBV2 to TRBJ1-2; a possible D gene is TRBD1 (5 bases). Trimming cost V 6 bases and J 6 bases, with 17 bases left between them. This CDR3 contains 14 residues. Germline CDR1 and CDR2: SNHLY and FYNNEI. CDR3 sequence: CASSQQASSHGYTF. For the CDR3, the DNA is TGTGCCAGCAGCCAACAGGCGTCCAGCCATGGCTACACCTTC.

This clone was seen more than once but under ten times. The V and J genes are TRBV18 and TRBJ1-1, with D uncertain. Between the trimmed V and J ends, which lost 4 bases and 7 bases, there was a span of 13 bases. The CDR3 runs to 13 residues. CDR1 and CDR2 from the germline V gene are KGHSH and LQKENI. This CDR3 is CASSLREGSEAFF. DNA of the CDR3: TGTGCCAGCTCACTGCGCGAGGGCAGTGAAGCTTTCTTT.

This rearrangement joins TRBV20-1 to TRBJ1-1; D remains unclear. The CDR3 is 11 amino acids. Trimming stripped 0 bases from V and 5 bases from J, with 4 bases between. The germline CDR1 and CDR2 sequences are DFQATT and SNEGSKA (reference sequence). This CDR3 is CSARDTTEAFF. CDR3 DNA: TGCAGTGCTAGAGATACGACTGAAGCTTTCTTT.

The rearrangement links TRBV6-6 to TRBJ1-3; TRBD1 aligns across 7 bases. V shed 5 bases and J 0 bases; nucleotides not matched to a gene: 4. This CDR3 region has 15 residues. Germline CDR1 and CDR2: MNHNY and SVGAGI (reference sequence). CDR3 in DNA: TGTGCCAGCAGTGACAGGGTTCACTCTGGAAACACCATATATTTT. This gives the protein CASSDRVHSGNTIYF.

The chain uses TRBV18 and TRBJ1-6; 8 bases align to TRBD1. J gave up 6 bases and V 2 bases, and 6 bases lay outside the gene matches. From germline, CDR1 is KGHSH and CDR2 LQKENI. The CDR3 is made up of 16 amino acids. CDR3 nucleotide sequence: TGTGCCAGCTCACCATTCAGGGGGCCTGTTAATTCACCCCTCCACTTT. This codes for CASSPFRGPVNSPLHF.

The rearrangement joins TRBV5-1 to TRBJ1-1, with a possible D match to TRBD1 (5 bases). V lost 0 bases and J 4 bases, leaving 16 bases between the germline ends. CDR1 and CDR2 from the germline V gene are SGHRS and YFSETQ. This CDR3 comprises 16 residues. The CDR3 loop reads CASSLAGLHGATEAFF. The CDR3 DNA sequence: TGCGCCAGCAGCTTGGCCGGTCTTCATGGGGCCACTGAAGCTTTCTTT.